The 23 T cell receptor beta chains in this list originate from one sample, sequenced in a study of OX40 agonist ivuxolimab in advanced cancers. Sequencing was performed with immunoSEQ multiplex PCR; in TCRdb, only in-frame clones are kept and a portion is missing. In the table there are some 63,000 clones, around 87% of which are singletons. The specimen was CD4+ or CD8+ T cells sorted from blood, collected in a trial of the OX40 agonist ivuxolimab. The receptors come from an adult with an advanced solid tumor such as melanoma, head and neck, liver or kidney cancer.

The rearrangement links TRBV4-2 to TRBJ1-1; D is ambiguous. Trimming shortened V by 0 bases and J by 1 base, and 6 bases separated the two germline ends. The CDR3 covers 14 residues. Germline assignment: CDR1 LGHNA and CDR2 YNFKEQ. CDR3 in DNA: TGTGCCAGCAGCCAAGATAGACAGAACACTGAAGCTTTCTTT. This gives the protein CASSQDRQNTEAFF.

This chain joins TRBV6-5 and TRBJ2-7; possibly TRBD2 for D (5 bases). In germline, CDR1 is MNHEY, CDR2 SVGAGI. This CDR3 region has 14 residues. Trimming took 4 bases from V and 3 from J, leaving 13 bases between them. The CDR3 is CASSSTPGCYEQYF. Here the CDR3 DNA reads TGTGCCAGCAGTTCAACGCCGGGGTGCTACGAGCAGTACTTC.

The CDR3, as DNA: TGCGCCAGCAGCCAAGAGCCCCAGGCGGGGGGGCGAAATGAGCAGTTCTTC. Amino acid sequence: CASSQEPQAGGRNEQFF. The rearrangement uses TRBV4-1 and TRBJ2-1; 9 nucleotides line up with TRBD2. CDR3 length: 17 amino acids. Germline V lookup: CDR1 MGHRA, CDR2 YSYEKL. The V and J ends lost 0 bases and 7 bases, in that order; junction bases with no gene match: 10.

The chain uses TRBV4-2 and TRBJ1-6, with D uncertain. CDR1 and CDR2 (germline): LGHNA, YNFKEQ. The CDR3 spans 19 residues. Trimming shortened V by 0 bases and J by 5 bases, and 20 bases separated the two germline ends. In DNA, the CDR3 is TGTGCCAGCAGCCAAGAGTGGACGCCCGGGTTCACCCATAATTCACCCCTCCACTTT. Its translation: CASSQEWTPGFTHNSPLHF.

This clone has just a few counts. CDR3 sequence (DNA): TGTGCCAGTAGTATCCTACTCGACAGGGGGCATCGGGGCTACACCTTC. Translating it yields CASSILLDRGHRGYTF. The J gene is TRBJ1-2, the V gene TRBV19, with 10 bases aligning to TRBD1. Germline CDR1 is LNHDA and CDR2 is SQIVND (reference sequence). The J segment lost 8 bases and the V segment lost 3 bases, leaving 12 bases of the junction unmatched. This CDR3 is built from 16 residues.

This chain uses TRBV19 with TRBJ1-3; D is ambiguous. This CDR3 is 16 amino acids long. In germline, CDR1 is LNHDA, CDR2 SQIVND (reference sequence). Trimming took 3 bases from V and 2 from J, leaving 14 bases between them. The CDR3 spells CASSIRDLKTGNTIYF. CDR3 DNA: TGTGCCAGTAGTATCCGAGACCTCAAGACTGGAAACACCATATATTTT.

CDR3 amino acids: CASSRVAGGLGEQFF. DNA for the CDR3: TGTGCCAGCAGCCGAGTAGCGGGGGGGCTAGGTGAGCAGTTCTTC. V is TRBV14 and J is TRBJ2-1; 11 bases fit TRBD2. Per germline, CDR1 SGHDN and CDR2 FVKESK. V dropped 4 bases and J dropped 9; count of bases not matched to a gene: 8. The CDR3 runs 15 residues.

This clone was seen only once. This rearrangement joins TRBV5-1 to TRBJ2-7; D is undetermined. Trimming stripped 4 bases from V and 0 bases from J, with 8 bases between. Germline loops: CDR1 SGHRS, CDR2 YFSETQ. This CDR3 has 13 amino acids. CDR3: CASSVSGSYEQYF. The DNA of the CDR3 is TGCGCCAGCAGCGTTTCGGGCTCCTACGAGCAGTACTTC.

This clone was seen only a few times. V gene TRBV6-6 combines with J gene TRBJ2-1; 10 bases are shared with TRBD2. V lost 0 bases, J lost 8 bases, and 4 bases stayed unmatched. The germline V gene has CDR1 MNHNY and CDR2 SVGAGI (reference sequence). The CDR3 is 15 residues long. The CDR3 DNA is TGTGCCAGCAGTTACTCGGGACTAGCGTTCGATGAGCAGTTCTTC. Protein: CASSYSGLAFDEQFF.

The chain recombines TRBV7-3 with TRBJ1-1; perhaps TRBD1 as D (6 bases). Per the germline V gene, CDR1 is SGHTA and CDR2 is FQGTGA. V was clipped by 5 bases and J by 4 bases, with 14 bases between them. There are 14 residues in the CDR3. CDR3 in amino acids: CASSPGTGITEAFF. The CDR3 coding sequence is TGTGCCAGCAGCCCTGGAACAGGGATCACTGAAGCTTTCTTT.

This clone is a singleton in its sample. The chain is built from TRBV11-2 and TRBJ1-1; TRBD1 matches 9 bases. J gave up 3 bases and V 5 bases, and 7 bases lay outside the gene matches. The CDR3 loop spans 15 amino acids. Germline lookup yields CDR1 SGHAT and CDR2 FQNNGV. The CDR3 here is CASSGGTGFYTEAFF. In nucleotides, the CDR3 is TGTGCCAGCAGCGGGGGGACAGGGTTCTACACTGAAGCTTTCTTT.

The chain recombines TRBV14 with TRBJ2-1, with a tentative D call TRBD1 (5 bases). The CDR3 has 14 amino acids. V dropped 1 base and J dropped 7 bases, with 11 bases sitting between them. Germline lookup yields CDR1 SGHDN and CDR2 FVKESK. CDR3 DNA: TGTGCCAGCAGCCAAGCGGACACTCTTAATGAGCAGTTCTTC. It yields the protein CASSQADTLNEQFF.

This clone appeared a single time. The chain couples TRBV25-1 to TRBJ1-2; no definite D call. The CDR3 is 12 residues long. Germline CDR1 reads MGHDK; CDR2 reads SYGVNS. The V gene lost 2 bases and the J gene lost 4 bases, with 5 bases spanning the gap. The CDR3 nucleotides read TGTGCCAGCAGTGAACCGGTCTATGGCTACACCTTC. This gives the protein CASSEPVYGYTF.

J is TRBJ2-1 and V is TRBV6-5, with a tentative D call TRBD1 (6 bases). The CDR3 contains 14 residues. Germline CDR1 reads MNHEY; CDR2 reads SVGAGI. Trimming removed 2 bases from V and 7 bases from J, with 12 bases in between. The CDR3 is CASSYPGTRNEQFF. DNA of the CDR3: TGTGCCAGCAGTTACCCCGGGACAAGGAATGAGCAGTTCTTC.

This clone is classed as medium-sized. The chain recombines TRBV5-1 with TRBJ2-7; 10 bases agree with TRBD2. The CDR3 extends over 17 amino acids. The ends lost 2 bases at V and 2 bases at J; junction bases unmatched: 10. CDR1 and CDR2 (germline): SGHRS, YFSETQ. CDR3 loop: CASSFTPRTSGPYEQYF. CDR3 sequence (DNA): TGCGCCAGCAGCTTTACCCCTCGGACTAGCGGACCCTACGAGCAGTACTTC.

The gene calls are TRBV27 and TRBJ2-7; D could derive from TRBD1 or TRBD2 (5 bases each). With 5 bases removed from V and 2 bases from J, the gap between germline ends came to 16 bases. The CDR3 sequence is 15 residues long. In germline, CDR1 is MNHEY, CDR2 SMNVEV (reference sequence). CDR3 nucleotides: TGTGCCAGCAGTACAATAGCCGGGACCCCCTACGAGCAGTACTTC. Protein product: CASSTIAGTPYEQYF.

This clone was observed once. The J gene is TRBJ2-1, the V gene TRBV7-2; 11 nucleotides match TRBD2. Trimming at V came to 5 bases and at J to 2 bases, leaving 8 bases not matched to a gene. Germline V gene data show CDR1 as SGHTA and CDR2 as FQGNSA. The CDR3 consists of 17 residues. The CDR3 region has the DNA TGTGCCAGCAGCACAACTAGCGGGGGCCCACCCTACAATGAGCAGTTCTTC. Residues: CASSTTSGGPPYNEQFF.

This chain connects TRBV27 to TRBJ2-1; 13 positions agree with TRBD2. Germline CDR1 and CDR2: MNHEY and SMNVEV (reference sequence). The CDR3 contains 19 residues. The J segment lost 7 bases and the V segment lost 5 bases, leaving 17 bases of the junction unmatched. The CDR3 region is CASSTWTSGRGRGGNEQFF. DNA of the CDR3: TGTGCCAGCAGTACTTGGACTAGCGGGAGAGGGAGGGGGGGGAATGAGCAGTTCTTC.

CDR3: CASSLMSGSRNTEAFF. The CDR3 DNA follows: TGCGCCAGCAGCTTGATGTCTGGGAGTAGGAACACTGAAGCTTTCTTT. The rearrangement joins TRBV5-1 to TRBJ1-1; D is ambiguous. The CDR3 contains 16 residues. The germline V gene has CDR1 SGHRS and CDR2 YFSETQ. Trimming left V 1 base short and J 1 base short, with 14 bases between.

The chain carries TRBV18 and TRBJ1-2, with D hard to call. There are 13 residues in the CDR3. V gave up 1 base and J gave up 4 bases, with 7 bases separating them. CDR1 and CDR2 from the germline V gene are KGHSH and LQKENI. CDR3 nucleotides: TGTGCCAGCTCACCACGACTTACCTATGGCTACACCTTC. Amino acids: CASSPRLTYGYTF. The variable domain in full, completed from reference TRBV18 and TRBJ1-2, reads NAGVMQNPRHLVRRRGQEARLRCSPMKGHSHVYWYRQLPEEGLKFMVYLQKENIIDESGMPKERFSAEFPKEGPSILRIQQVVRGDSAAYFCASSPRLTYGYTFGSGTRLTVV.

The V and J genes are TRBV4-2 and TRBJ2-1, with 14 nucleotides matching TRBD2. From germline, CDR1 is LGHNA and CDR2 YNFKEQ. V lost 1 base and J lost 0; bases outside the gene matches: 11. The CDR3 has 21 amino acids. In DNA form, the CDR3 reads TGTGCCAGCAGCCAAGGGACTGGAAGGACTAGCGGGAGGACCTCCTACAATGAGCAGTTCTTC. It is translated as CASSQGTGRTSGRTSYNEQFF.

This clone has only one observation. The chain uses TRBV5-1 and TRBJ2-5, with a weak D call TRBD2 (5 bases). From germline, CDR1 is SGHRS and CDR2 YFSETQ. V was clipped by 4 bases and J by 2 bases, with 12 bases between them. This CDR3 contains 14 residues. The CDR3 nucleotides are TGCGCCAGCAGCCGAGGGTACTCGCAAGAGACCCAGTACTTC. Translating it yields CASSRGYSQETQYF. The variable domain in full, completed from reference TRBV5-1 and TRBJ2-5, reads KAGVTQTPRYLIKTRGQQVTLSCSPISGHRSVSWYQQTPGQGLQFLFEYFSETQRNKGNFPGRFSGRQFSNSRSEMNVSTLELGDSALYLCASSRGYSQETQYFGPGTRLLVL.

The chain has TRBV13 and TRBJ2-7; possibly TRBD1 or TRBD2 for D (5 bases each). V lost 5 bases to trimming and J lost 6 bases, with 20 bases between them. Germline CDR1 is PRHDT and CDR2 is FYEKMQ (reference sequence). This CDR3 has 15 amino acids. CDR3 amino acids: CASSLTGGGTSEQYF. The CDR3 DNA follows: TGTGCCAGCAGCCTGACCGGTGGGGGTACTTCCGAGCAGTACTTC. The full variable domain, its missing parts supplied by reference TRBV13 and TRBJ2-7, is AAGVIQSPRHLIKEKRETATLKCYPIPRHDTVYWYQQGPGQDPQFLISFYEKMQSDKGSIPDRFSAQQFSDYHSELNMSSLELGDSALYFCASSLTGGGTSEQYFGPGTRLTVT.